The rows below give T cell receptor beta chains drawn from one sample of a study of shared clonotypes between healthy human individuals. Assay used: immunoSEQ multiplex PCR; TCRdb lists only in-frame clones, some missing. Among hundreds of thousands of clones listed, 75% to 85% were seen once. Sequencing was carried out using PBMCs. Source of these receptors: a woman in her forties in good health. Some clones in this sample may be carry-over from other donors' samples. The CDR3 runs from the conserved cysteine through the conserved F or W. D genes are given only for firm matches. Only some rows state a clone size, as once, few, many or a class for expanded clones.

-,many,TRBJ2-6,TRBV28,TGTGCCACCACACGAGGATCCCACTCTGGGGCCAACGTCCTGACTTTC,CATTRGSHSGANVLTF
-,few,TRBJ2-7,TRBV11-2,TGTGCCAGCAGCTTTCTGATGGGCGAGCAGTACTTC,CASSFLMGEQYF
TRBD2,-,TRBJ2-3,TRBV27,TGTGCCAGCAGGACTCCAGGGACTAGCGGAACTAGCACAGATACGCAGTATTTT,CASRTPGTSGTSTDTQYF
-,-,TRBJ1-4,TRBV6-4,TGTGCCAGCAGTGACCCGTGGGGGGGAATAGGTCTGTTTTTT,CASSDPWGGIGLFF
TRBD1,-,TRBJ2-7,TRBV5-1,TGCGCCAGCAGCTTGGAGGGGACAGGGGGAAACGAGCAGTACTTC,CASSLEGTGGNEQYF
-,-,TRBJ2-6,TRBV5-4,TGTGCCAGCAGCTGGGGGGCCCGGACACCGCTCTCTGGGGCCAACGTCCTGACTTTC,CASSWGARTPLSGANVLTF
-,-,TRBJ1-4,TRBV7-6,TGTGCCAGCAGCTTAGCTGGGGGCTCCGCAACTAATGAAAAACTGTTTTTT,CASSLAGGSATNEKLFF
-,few,TRBJ2-2,TRBV5-6,TGTGCCAGCAGCTTCGCCGGGGGCGTCAGTTGGGAGCTGTTTTTT,CASSFAGGVSWELFF
-,-,TRBJ2-7,TRBV5-3,TGTGCCAGAAGCTGGGGACCGAGCTCCTACGAGCAGTACTTC,CARSWGPSSYEQYF
-,-,TRBJ2-7,TRBV7-2,TGTGCCAGCAGCCTTAGGTCCACTACCGGCAGTGGAACTTACGAGCAGTACTTC,CASSLRSTTGSGTYEQYF
TRBD1,-,TRBJ1-2,TRBV6-5,TGTGCCAGCAGCCGGACAGGGATCGATGGCTACACCTTC,CASSRTGIDGYTF
-,-,TRBJ2-7,TRBV6-1,TGTGCCAGCAGAACGGGAGCCTACGAGCAGTACTTC,CASRTGAYEQYF
-,-,TRBJ2-7,TRBV4-1,TGCGCCAGCAGCCCTCTGGGTAGCGCCGCTTACGAGCAGTACTTC,CASSPLGSAAYEQYF
-,-,TRBJ1-1,TRBV5-1,TGCGCCAGCAGATTCTCGGGACAGAACACTGAAGCTTTCTTT,CASRFSGQNTEAFF
TRBD2,-,TRBJ2-1,TRBV27,TGTGCCAGCAGCCATGGGACTAGCGGCAATGAGCAGTTCTTC,CASSHGTSGNEQFF
-,-,TRBJ2-2,TRBV2,TGTGCCAGCAGTGATAAGGCTATCCGCAACACCGGGGAGCTGTTTTTT,CASSDKAIRNTGELFF
TRBD2,-,TRBJ2-1,TRBV27,TGTGCCAGCAGTTTATTGGGTAGCGGGAGGGTCCCCTACAATGAGCAGTTCTTC,CASSLLGSGRVPYNEQFF
-,once,TRBJ1-2,TRBV28,TGTGCCAGCAGTACCCCGGGGAGGACTTATGGCTACACCTTC,CASSTPGRTYGYTF
-,-,TRBJ2-1,TRBV9,TGTGCCAGCAGCGTAGCCTCAGGGGAGGCCTACAATGAGCAGTTCTTC,CASSVASGEAYNEQFF
TRBD1,-,TRBJ1-1,TRBV27,TGTGCCAGCAGTCGACAGGGGAACACTGAAGCTTTCTTT,CASSRQGNTEAFF
TRBD1,-,TRBJ2-2,TRBV28,TGTGCCAGCAGTTTACTAAGACAGGGTGCCGGGGAGCTGTTTTTT,CASSLLRQGAGELFF
TRBD2,-,TRBJ2-7,TRBV15,TGTGCCACCAGCAGAGATCTAGCGGGAGGGTACGAGCAGTACTTC,CATSRDLAGGYEQYF
TRBD1,few,TRBJ1-1,TRBV5-1,TGCGCCAGCAGCACCGGGACAGGGTCTATTGAAGCTTTCTTT,CASSTGTGSIEAFF
TRBD2,-,TRBJ2-1,TRBV5-1,TGCGCCAGCAGCTTGGCCGTCCAGCGGGAGGACAATGAGCAGTTCTTC,CASSLAVQREDNEQFF
-,-,TRBJ2-3,TRBV2,TGTGCCAGCAGCAACAGCAGGTCAGATACGCAGTATTTT,CASSNSRSDTQYF
-,-,TRBJ1-1,TRBV25-1,TGTGCCAGCACTGTAGGGTTCGGGAGCACTGAAGCTTTCTTT,CASTVGFGSTEAFF